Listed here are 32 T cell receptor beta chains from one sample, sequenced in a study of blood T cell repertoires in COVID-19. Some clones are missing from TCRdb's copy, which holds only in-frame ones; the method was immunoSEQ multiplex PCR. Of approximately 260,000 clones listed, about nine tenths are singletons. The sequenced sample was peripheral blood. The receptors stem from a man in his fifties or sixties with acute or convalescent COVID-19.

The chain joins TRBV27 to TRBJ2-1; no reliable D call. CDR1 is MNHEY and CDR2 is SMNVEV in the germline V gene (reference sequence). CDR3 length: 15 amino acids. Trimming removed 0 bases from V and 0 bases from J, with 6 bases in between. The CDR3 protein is CASSLSINSYNEQFF. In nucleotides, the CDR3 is TGTGCCAGCAGTTTATCTATTAACTCCTACAATGAGCAGTTCTTC.

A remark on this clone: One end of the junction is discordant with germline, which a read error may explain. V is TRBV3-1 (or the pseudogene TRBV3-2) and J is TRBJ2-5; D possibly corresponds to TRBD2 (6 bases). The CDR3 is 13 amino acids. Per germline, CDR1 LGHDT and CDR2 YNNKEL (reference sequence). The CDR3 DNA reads TGTGCCAGCAGTCAAGATAGCGGAGAGACCCAGTACTTC. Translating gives CASSQDSGETQYF.

CDR3 sequence (DNA): TGTGCCAGCAGGCCGGGACTAGCGGGAGGAGATACGCAGTATTTT. Translation: CASRPGLAGGDTQYF. The chain carries TRBV6-5 and TRBJ2-3; 15 nucleotides line up with TRBD2. The V gene's germline CDR1 is MNHEY and CDR2 SVGAGI. The CDR3 is made up of 15 amino acids. Germline trimming cut 6 bases from V and 5 bases from J; bases unmatched to any gene: 3.

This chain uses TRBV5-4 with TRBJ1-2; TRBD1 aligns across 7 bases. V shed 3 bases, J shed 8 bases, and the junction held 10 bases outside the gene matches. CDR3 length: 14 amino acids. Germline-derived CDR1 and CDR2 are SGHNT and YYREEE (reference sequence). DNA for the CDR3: TGTGCCAGCAGCTCGACAGGGATTACTTACGGCTACACCTTC. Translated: CASSSTGITYGYTF.

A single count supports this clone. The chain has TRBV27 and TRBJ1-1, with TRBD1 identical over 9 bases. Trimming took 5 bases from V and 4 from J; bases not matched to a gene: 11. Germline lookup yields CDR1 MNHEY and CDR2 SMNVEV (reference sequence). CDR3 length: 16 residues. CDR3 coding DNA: TGTGCCAGCAGTCCCCGGTCGACAGGGGGGGGCACTGAAGCTTTCTTT. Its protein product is CASSPRSTGGGTEAFF.

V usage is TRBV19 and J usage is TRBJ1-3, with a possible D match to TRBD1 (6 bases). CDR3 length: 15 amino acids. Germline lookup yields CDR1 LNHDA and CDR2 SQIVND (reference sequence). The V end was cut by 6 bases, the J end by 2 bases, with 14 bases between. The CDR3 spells CASRSQTGTGNTIYF. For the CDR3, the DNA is TGTGCCAGTAGATCCCAAACAGGGACTGGAAACACCATATATTTT.

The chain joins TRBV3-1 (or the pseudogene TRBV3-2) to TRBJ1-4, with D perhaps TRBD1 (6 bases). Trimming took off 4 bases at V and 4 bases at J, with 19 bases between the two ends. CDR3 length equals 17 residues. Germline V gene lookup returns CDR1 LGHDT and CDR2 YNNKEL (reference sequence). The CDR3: CASSLHGGASDNEKLFF. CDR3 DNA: TGTGCCAGCAGCCTCCATGGGGGGGCAAGTGATAATGAAAAACTGTTTTTT.

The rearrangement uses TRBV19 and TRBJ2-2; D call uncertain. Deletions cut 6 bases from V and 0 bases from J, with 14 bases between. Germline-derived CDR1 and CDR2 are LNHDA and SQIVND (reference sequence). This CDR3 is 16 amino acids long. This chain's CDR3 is CASRPPRLPNTGELFF. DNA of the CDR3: TGTGCCAGTAGACCCCCTAGGCTCCCGAACACCGGGGAGCTGTTTTTT.

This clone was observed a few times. CDR3 bases: TGCGCCAGCAGCTTGGTCGGACAGGAAAATTCACCCCTCCACTTT. Residues: CASSLVGQENSPLHF. The J gene is TRBJ1-6, the V gene TRBV5-1; TRBD1 matches at 7 bases. CDR3 length: 15 amino acids. The V gene end was trimmed by 0 bases and the J gene end by 7 bases; junction bases not matched to a gene: 4. Germline values: CDR1 SGHRS, CDR2 YFSETQ. The full variable domain, rest sourced from reference TRBV5-1 and TRBJ1-6, is KAGVTQTPRYLIKTRGQQVTLSCSPISGHRSVSWYQQTPGQGLQFLFEYFSETQRNKGNFPGRFSGRQFSNSRSEMNVSTLELGDSALYLCASSLVGQENSPLHFGNGTRLTVT.

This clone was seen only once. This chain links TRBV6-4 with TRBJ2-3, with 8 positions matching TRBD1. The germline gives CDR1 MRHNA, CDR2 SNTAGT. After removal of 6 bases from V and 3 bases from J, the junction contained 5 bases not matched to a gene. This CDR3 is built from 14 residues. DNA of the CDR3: TGTGCCAGCAGCCATGGGACAGGTACAGATACGCAGTATTTT. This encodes CASSHGTGTDTQYF.

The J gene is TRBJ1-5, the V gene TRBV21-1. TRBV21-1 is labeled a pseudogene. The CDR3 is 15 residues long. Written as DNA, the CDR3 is TGTGCCAGCAGAGACCCCCCCGAGGTTCATCAGCCCCAGCATTTT. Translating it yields CASRDPPEVHQPQHF.

The CDR3 protein is CASSVRQGGGYGYTF. CDR3 nucleotides: TGCGCCAGCAGTGTCCGACAGGGAGGAGGCTATGGCTACACCTTC. The V call is TRBV10-2, the J call TRBJ1-2; 7 nucleotides line up with TRBD1. V trimming: 4 bases; J trimming: 4 bases; junction bases outside the gene matches: 9. The CDR3 length is 15 residues. Germline-derived CDR1 and CDR2 are WSHSY and SAAADI.

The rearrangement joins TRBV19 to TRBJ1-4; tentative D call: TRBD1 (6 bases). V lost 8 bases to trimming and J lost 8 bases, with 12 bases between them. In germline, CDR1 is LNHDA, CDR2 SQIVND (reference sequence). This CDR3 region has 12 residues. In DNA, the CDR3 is TGTGCCAGTCCCCGTGACAGGGAAAAACTGTTTTTT. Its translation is CASPRDREKLFF.

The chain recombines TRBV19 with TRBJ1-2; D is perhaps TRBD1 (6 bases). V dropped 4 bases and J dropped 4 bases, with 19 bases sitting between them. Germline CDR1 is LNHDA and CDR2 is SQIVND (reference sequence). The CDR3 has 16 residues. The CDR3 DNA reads TGTGCCAGTAGTAAGGAAGAACAGGGCCCTGTCTATGGCTACACCTTC. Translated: CASSKEEQGPVYGYTF.

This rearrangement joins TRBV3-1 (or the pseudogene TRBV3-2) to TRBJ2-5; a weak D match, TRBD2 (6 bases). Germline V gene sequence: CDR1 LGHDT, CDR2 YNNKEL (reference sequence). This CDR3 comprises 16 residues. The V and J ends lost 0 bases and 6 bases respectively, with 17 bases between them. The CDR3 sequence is CASSQDGTWGEKTQYF. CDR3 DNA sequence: TGTGCCAGCAGCCAAGACGGGACTTGGGGTGAGAAGACCCAGTACTTC.

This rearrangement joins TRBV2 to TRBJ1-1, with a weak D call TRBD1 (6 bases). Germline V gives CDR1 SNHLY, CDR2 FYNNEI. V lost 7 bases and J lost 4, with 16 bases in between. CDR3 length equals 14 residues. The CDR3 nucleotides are TGTGCCAGCATAACACAGGGAGTGGGCACTGAAGCTTTCTTT. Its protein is CASITQGVGTEAFF.

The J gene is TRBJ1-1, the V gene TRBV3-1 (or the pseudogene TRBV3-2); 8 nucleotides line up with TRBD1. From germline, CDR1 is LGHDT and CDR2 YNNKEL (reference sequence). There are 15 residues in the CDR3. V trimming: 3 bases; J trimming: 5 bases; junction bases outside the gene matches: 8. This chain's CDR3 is CASSHPTGAGTEAFF. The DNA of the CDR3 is TGTGCCAGCAGCCACCCGACAGGGGCCGGAACTGAAGCTTTCTTT.

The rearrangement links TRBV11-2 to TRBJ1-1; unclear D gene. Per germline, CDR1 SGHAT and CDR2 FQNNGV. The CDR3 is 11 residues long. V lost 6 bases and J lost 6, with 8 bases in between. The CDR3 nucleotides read TGTGCCAGCAGATTGGGCGCTGAAGCTTTCTTT. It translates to CASRLGAEAFF.

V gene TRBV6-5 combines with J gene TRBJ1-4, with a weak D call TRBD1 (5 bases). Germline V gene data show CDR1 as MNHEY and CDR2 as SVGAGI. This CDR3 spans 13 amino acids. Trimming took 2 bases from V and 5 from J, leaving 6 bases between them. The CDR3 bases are TGTGCCAGCAGTTACAGACAGAATGAAAAACTGTTTTTT. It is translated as CASSYRQNEKLFF.

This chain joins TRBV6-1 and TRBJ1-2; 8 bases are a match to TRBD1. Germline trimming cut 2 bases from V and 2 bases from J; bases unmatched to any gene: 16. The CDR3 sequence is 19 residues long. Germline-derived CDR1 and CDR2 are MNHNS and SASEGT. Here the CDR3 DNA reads TGTGCCAGCAGTGAAAGGGGGGGCGACAGGGGCCGATGGAACTATGGCTACACCTTC. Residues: CASSERGGDRGRWNYGYTF.

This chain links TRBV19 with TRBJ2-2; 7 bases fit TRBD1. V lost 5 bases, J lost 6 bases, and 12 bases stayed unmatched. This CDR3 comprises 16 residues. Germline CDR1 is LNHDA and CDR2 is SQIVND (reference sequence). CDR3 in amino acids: CASSPTGEGRPGELFF. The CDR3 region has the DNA TGTGCCAGTAGTCCTACAGGGGAAGGAAGGCCCGGGGAGCTGTTTTTT. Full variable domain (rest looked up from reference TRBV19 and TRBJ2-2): DGGITQSPKYLFRKEGQNVTLSCEQNLNHDAMYWYRQDPGQGLRLIYYSQIVNDFQKGDIAEGYSVSREKKESFPLTVTSAQKNPTAFYLCASSPTGEGRPGELFFGEGSRLTVL.

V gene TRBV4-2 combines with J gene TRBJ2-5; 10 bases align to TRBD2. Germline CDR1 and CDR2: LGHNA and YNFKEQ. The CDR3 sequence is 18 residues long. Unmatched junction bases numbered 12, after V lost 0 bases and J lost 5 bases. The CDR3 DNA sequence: TGTGCCAGCAGCCAAGATAGGCTAGCGGGGGCCTGGGGGGAGACCCAGTACTTC. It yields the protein CASSQDRLAGAWGETQYF.

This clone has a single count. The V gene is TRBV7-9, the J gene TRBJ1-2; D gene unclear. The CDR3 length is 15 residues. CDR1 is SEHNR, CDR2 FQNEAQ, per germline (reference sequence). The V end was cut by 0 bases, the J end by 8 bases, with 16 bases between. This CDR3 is CASSLAHSGFGGYTF. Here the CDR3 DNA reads TGTGCCAGCAGCTTAGCGCATTCGGGGTTTGGAGGCTACACCTTC. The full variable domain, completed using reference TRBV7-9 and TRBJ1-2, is DTGVSQNPRHKITKRGQNVTFRCDPISEHNRLYWYRQTLGQGPEFLTYFQNEAQLEKSRLLSDRFSAERPKGSFSTLEIQRTEQGDSAMYLCASSLAHSGFGGYTFGSGTRLTVV.

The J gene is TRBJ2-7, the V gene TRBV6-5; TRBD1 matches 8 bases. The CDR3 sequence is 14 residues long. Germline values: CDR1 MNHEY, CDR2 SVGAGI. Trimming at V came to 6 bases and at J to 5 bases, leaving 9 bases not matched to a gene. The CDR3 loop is CASRLTDRDHEQYF. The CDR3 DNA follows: TGTGCCAGCAGACTAACGGACAGGGATCACGAGCAGTACTTC.

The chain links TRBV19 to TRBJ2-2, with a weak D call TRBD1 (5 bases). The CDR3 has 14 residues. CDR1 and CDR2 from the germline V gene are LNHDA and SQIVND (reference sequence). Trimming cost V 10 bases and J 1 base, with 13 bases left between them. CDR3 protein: CATLGAVNTGELFF. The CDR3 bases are TGTGCCACCCTAGGGGCTGTGAACACCGGGGAGCTGTTTTTT.

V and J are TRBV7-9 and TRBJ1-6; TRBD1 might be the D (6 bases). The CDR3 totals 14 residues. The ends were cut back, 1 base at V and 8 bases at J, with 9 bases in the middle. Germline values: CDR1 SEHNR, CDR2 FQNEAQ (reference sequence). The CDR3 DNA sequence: TGTGCCAGCAGCTTAGAGGGGGTTCATTCACCCCTCCACTTT. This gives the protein CASSLEGVHSPLHF.

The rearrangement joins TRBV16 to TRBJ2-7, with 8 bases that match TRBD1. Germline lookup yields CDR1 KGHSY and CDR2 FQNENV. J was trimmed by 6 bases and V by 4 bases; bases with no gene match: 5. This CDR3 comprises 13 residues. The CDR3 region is CASSRDRGSEQYF. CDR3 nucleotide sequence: TGTGCCAGCAGCCGCGACAGGGGAAGCGAGCAGTACTTC. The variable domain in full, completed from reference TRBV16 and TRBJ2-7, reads GEEVAQTPKHLVRGEGQKAKLYCAPIKGHSYVFWYQQVLKNEFKFLISFQNENVFDETGMPKERFSAKCLPNSPCSLEIQATKLEDSAVYFCASSRDRGSEQYFGPGTRLTVT.

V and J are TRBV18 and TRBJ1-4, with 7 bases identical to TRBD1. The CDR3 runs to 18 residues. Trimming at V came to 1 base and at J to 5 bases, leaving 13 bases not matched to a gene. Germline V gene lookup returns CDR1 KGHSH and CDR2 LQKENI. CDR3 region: CASSPRPLRGTENEKLFF. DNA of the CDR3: TGTGCCAGCTCACCACGGCCCTTACGTGGGACAGAGAATGAAAAACTGTTTTTT.

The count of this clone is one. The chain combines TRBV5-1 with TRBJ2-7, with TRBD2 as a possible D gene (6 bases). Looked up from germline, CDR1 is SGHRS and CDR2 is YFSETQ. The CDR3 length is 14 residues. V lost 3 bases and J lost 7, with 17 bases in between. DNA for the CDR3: TGCGCCAGCAGCTCGGGGGACGCCATGAGGGAGCAGTACTTC. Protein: CASSSGDAMREQYF.

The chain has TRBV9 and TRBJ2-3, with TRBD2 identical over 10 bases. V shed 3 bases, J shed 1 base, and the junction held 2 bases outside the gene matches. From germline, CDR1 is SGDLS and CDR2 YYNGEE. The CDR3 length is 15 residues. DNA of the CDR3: TGTGCCAGCAGCGCCCTAGCGGGGGGCACAGATACGCAGTATTTT. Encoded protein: CASSALAGGTDTQYF.

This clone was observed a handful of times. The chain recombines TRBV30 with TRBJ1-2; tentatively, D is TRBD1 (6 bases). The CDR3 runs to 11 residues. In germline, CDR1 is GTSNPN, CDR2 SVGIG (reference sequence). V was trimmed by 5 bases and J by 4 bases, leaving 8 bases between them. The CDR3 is CAWGQSYGYTF. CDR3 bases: TGTGCCTGGGGACAGTCCTATGGCTACACCTTC.

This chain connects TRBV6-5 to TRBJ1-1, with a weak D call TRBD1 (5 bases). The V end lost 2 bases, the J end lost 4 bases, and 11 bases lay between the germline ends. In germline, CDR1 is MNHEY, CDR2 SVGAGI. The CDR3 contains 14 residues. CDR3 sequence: CASSYGGVGTEAFF. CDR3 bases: TGTGCCAGCAGTTACGGAGGGGTAGGCACTGAAGCTTTCTTT.